Listed below are T cell receptor beta chains from one sample, sequenced in a study of cytomegalovirus exposure and HLA in healthy donors. Profiling relied on immunoSEQ multiplex PCR, and the TCRdb table lists in-frame clones only, not all of them. The table records roughly 100,000 clones, over 65% of them present only once. The source material was PBMCs. The origin of the receptors is a woman aged 60-75 years in good health and CMV-seronegative. Both conserved end residues are part of each CDR3. A D gene is named only where the DNA matches it firmly. Size tells how often a clone was seen (once, few, many) or the class of an expanded clone, and some rows leave it out.

TRBJ2-1,TRBV13,.,.,CASSSGLYNEQFF,TGTGCCAGCAGCTCGGGACTGTACAATGAGCAGTTCTTC
TRBJ2-7,TRBV14,few,TRBD1,CASSLWTGAYEQYF,TGTGCCAGCAGCCTATGGACAGGAGCCTACGAGCAGTACTTC
TRBJ1-1,TRBV5-4,.,.,CASSLDRFNTEAFF,TGTGCCAGCAGCTTGGACAGATTTAACACTGAAGCTTTCTTT
TRBJ1-1,TRBV5-1,few,.,CASSRDTLNTEAFF,TGCGCCAGCAGCAGGGACACCCTGAACACTGAAGCTTTCTTT
TRBJ2-7,TRBV6-5,.,TRBD1,CASSWTGTGYEQYF,TGTGCCAGCAGTTGGACAGGGACGGGCTACGAGCAGTACTTC
TRBJ2-7,TRBV28,few,TRBD2,CASSFAAGGSYEQYF,TGTGCCAGCAGTTTCGCGGCGGGAGGTTCTTACGAGCAGTACTTC
TRBJ2-1,TRBV4-3,.,.,CASSQMRRHGNEQFF,TGCGCCAGCAGCCAAATGCGGAGGCACGGGAATGAGCAGTTCTTC
TRBJ2-3,TRBV4-3,.,.,CASSQGTSLNTDTQYF,TGCGCCAGCAGCCAAGGGACATCCCTAAACACAGATACGCAGTATTTT
TRBJ2-7,TRBV7-9,.,TRBD1,CASSLGVGTGGYEQYF,TGTGCCAGCAGCTTAGGAGTAGGGACAGGGGGTTACGAGCAGTACTTC
TRBJ2-2,TRBV5-1,.,TRBD1,CASSFTDRGLNTGELFF,TGCGCCAGCAGCTTTACCGACAGGGGTCTAAACACCGGGGAGCTGTTTTTT
TRBJ1-6,TRBV5-1,few,.,CASSLQYNNSPLHF,TGCGCCAGCAGCTTGCAGTACAATAATTCACCCCTCCACTTT
TRBJ1-2,TRBV19,.,.,CASSIEGDSYGYTF,TGTGCCAGTAGTATAGAGGGAGATTCCTATGGCTACACCTTC
TRBJ1-5,TRBV29-1,.,.,CSVAAGVGNQPQHF,TGCAGCGTTGCGGCAGGGGTAGGGAATCAGCCCCAGCATTTT
TRBJ1-1,TRBV7-2,.,TRBD1,CASSLGGQGVPEAFF,TGTGCCAGCAGCCTGGGGGGACAGGGGGTCCCTGAAGCTTTCTTT
TRBJ2-1,TRBV7-2,.,.,CASSPPLLSYNEQFF,TGTGCCAGCAGCCCCCCTCTCCTCTCCTACAATGAGCAGTTCTTC
TRBJ2-5,TRBV7-2,.,.,CASSFGPETQYF,TGTGCCAGCAGCTTTGGGCCAGAGACCCAGTACTTC
TRBJ2-2,TRBV6-5,few,TRBD2,CASSSGTSPGELFF,TGTGCCAGCAGTTCCGGGACTAGTCCCGGGGAGCTGTTTTTT
TRBJ1-5,TRBV2,.,.,CASSALSRFNQPQHF,TGTGCCAGCAGTGCACTGAGCCGATTCAATCAGCCCCAGCATTTT
TRBJ2-7,TRBV5-6,.,.,CASSLLRTLIYEQYF,TGTGCCAGCAGCTTACTCCGTACTCTCATCTACGAGCAGTACTTC
TRBJ1-1,TRBV7-9,.,.,CASSLGVRSSTEAFF,TGTGCCAGCAGCTTAGGTGTCAGGTCAAGCACTGAAGCTTTCTTT
TRBJ1-2,TRBV6-6,.,.,CASSYSGQGFRDGYTF,TGTGCCAGCAGTTACTCTGGCCAGGGCTTTCGGGATGGCTACACCTTC
TRBJ1-2,TRBV25-1,.,TRBD1,CASSDQGGQDYGYTF,TGTGCCAGCAGTGACCAAGGGGGACAGGACTATGGCTACACCTTC
TRBJ1-2,TRBV6-1,.,.,CASSPSDRYGYTF,TGTGCCAGCAGTCCTTCGGACAGATATGGCTACACCTTC